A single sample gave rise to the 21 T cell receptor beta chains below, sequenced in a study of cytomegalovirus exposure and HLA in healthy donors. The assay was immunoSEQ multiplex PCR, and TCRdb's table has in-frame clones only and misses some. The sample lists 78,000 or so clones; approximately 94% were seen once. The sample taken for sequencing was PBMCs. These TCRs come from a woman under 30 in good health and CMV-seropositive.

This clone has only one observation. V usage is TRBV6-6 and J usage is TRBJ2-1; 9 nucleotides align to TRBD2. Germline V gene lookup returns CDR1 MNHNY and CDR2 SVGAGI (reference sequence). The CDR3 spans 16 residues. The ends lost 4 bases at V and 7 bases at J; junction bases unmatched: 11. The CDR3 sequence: CASSSRGGGALNEQFF. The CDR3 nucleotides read TGTGCCAGCAGTTCGCGCGGCGGGGGGGCTCTAAATGAGCAGTTCTTC.

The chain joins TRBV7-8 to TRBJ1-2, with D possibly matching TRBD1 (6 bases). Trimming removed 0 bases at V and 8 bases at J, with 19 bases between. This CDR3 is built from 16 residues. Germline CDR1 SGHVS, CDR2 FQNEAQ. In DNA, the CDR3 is TGTGCCAGCAGCTTAGCGGGAAGAACAGGGCGCGGGGGCTACACCTTC. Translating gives CASSLAGRTGRGGYTF.

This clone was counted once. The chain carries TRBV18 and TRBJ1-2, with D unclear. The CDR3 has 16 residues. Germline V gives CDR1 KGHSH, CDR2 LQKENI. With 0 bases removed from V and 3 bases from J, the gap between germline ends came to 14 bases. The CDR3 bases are TGTGCCAGCTCACCACCCCCGTGGGAGGAGGACTATGGCTACACCTTC. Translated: CASSPPPWEEDYGYTF. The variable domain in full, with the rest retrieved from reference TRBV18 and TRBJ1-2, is NAGVMQNPRHLVRRRGQEARLRCSPMKGHSHVYWYRQLPEEGLKFMVYLQKENIIDESGMPKERFSAEFPKEGPSILRIQQVVRGDSAAYFCASSPPPWEEDYGYTFGSGTRLTVV.

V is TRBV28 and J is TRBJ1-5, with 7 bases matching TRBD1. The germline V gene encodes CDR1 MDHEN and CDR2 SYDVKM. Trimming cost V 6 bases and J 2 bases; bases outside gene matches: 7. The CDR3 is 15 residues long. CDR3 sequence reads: CASRTTGDGNQPQHF. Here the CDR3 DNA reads TGTGCCAGCAGGACCACAGGGGATGGCAATCAGCCCCAGCATTTT.

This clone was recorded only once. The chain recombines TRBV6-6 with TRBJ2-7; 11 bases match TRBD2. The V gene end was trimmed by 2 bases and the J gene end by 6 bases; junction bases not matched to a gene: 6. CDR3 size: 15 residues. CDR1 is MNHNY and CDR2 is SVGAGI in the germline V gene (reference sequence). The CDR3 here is CASSYGSGRESEQYF. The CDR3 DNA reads TGTGCCAGCAGTTACGGTAGCGGGAGGGAAAGCGAGCAGTACTTC.

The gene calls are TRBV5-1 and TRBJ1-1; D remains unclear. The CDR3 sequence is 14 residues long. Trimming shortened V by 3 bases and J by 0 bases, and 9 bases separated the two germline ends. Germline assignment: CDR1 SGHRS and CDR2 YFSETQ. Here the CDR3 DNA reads TGCGCCAGCAGCTGGTCAGGCGTGAACACTGAAGCTTTCTTT. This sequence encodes CASSWSGVNTEAFF.

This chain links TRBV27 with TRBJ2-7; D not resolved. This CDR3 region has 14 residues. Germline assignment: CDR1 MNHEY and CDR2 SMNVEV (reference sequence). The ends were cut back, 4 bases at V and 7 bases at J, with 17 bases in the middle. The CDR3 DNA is TGTGCCAGCAGTTCTCTAACCGCACGTATGGAGCAGTACTTC. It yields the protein CASSSLTARMEQYF.

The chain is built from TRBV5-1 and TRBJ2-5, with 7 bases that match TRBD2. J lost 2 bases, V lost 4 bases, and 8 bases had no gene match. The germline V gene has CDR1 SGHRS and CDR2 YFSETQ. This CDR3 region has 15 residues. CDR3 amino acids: CASSPGGGRQETQYF. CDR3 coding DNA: TGCGCCAGCAGCCCGGGAGGTGGGAGACAAGAGACCCAGTACTTC.

CDR3 loop: CATSRDRGGGYSYEQYF. CDR3 DNA: TGTGCCACCAGCAGAGATAGGGGCGGGGGGTACTCCTACGAGCAGTACTTC. This chain links TRBV15 with TRBJ2-7; 8 nucleotides match TRBD2. The CDR3 covers 17 residues. The ends lost 0 bases at V and 0 bases at J; junction bases unmatched: 7. Germline CDR1 is LNHNV and CDR2 is YYDKDF (reference sequence).

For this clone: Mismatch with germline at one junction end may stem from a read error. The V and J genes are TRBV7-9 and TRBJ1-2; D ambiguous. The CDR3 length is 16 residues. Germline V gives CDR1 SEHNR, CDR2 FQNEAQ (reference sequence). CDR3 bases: TGTGCCAGCAACTTAGATAACCGGGAACGATACTATGGCTACACCTTC. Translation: CASNLDNRERYYGYTF.

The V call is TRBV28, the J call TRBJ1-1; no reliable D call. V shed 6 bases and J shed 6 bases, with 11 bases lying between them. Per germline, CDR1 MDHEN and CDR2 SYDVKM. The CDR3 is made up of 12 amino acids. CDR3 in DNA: TGTGCCAGCAGCCGTCCGTTGTCTGAAGCTTTCTTT. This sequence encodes CASSRPLSEAFF.

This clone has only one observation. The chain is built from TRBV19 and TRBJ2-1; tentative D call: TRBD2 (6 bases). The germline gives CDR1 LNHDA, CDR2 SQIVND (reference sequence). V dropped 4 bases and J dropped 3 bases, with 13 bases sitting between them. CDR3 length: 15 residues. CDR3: CASSTLQGGYNEQFF. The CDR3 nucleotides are TGTGCCAGTAGTACCCTCCAGGGAGGCTACAATGAGCAGTTCTTC.

The CDR3: CASSSGVSSYNSPLHF. Here the CDR3 DNA reads TGTGCCAGTAGTTCAGGGGTGAGCTCCTATAATTCACCCCTCCACTTT. The chain uses TRBV19 and TRBJ1-6; D might be TRBD1 (6 bases). Germline lookup yields CDR1 LNHDA and CDR2 SQIVND (reference sequence). The CDR3 loop spans 16 amino acids. V was pared by 5 bases and J by 0 bases, with 11 bases between. Based on the CDR3 plus reference TRBV19 and TRBJ1-6, the full variable domain is DGGITQSPKYLFRKEGQNVTLSCEQNLNHDAMYWYRQDPGQGLRLIYYSQIVNDFQKGDIAEGYSVSREKKESFPLTVTSAQKNPTAFYLCASSSGVSSYNSPLHFGNGTRLTVT.

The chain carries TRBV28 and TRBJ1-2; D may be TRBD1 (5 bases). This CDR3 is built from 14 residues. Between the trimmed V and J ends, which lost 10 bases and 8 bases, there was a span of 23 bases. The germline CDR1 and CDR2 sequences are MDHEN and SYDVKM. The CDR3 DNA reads TGTGCCACCGGGGGGGTAGGTAGCGAAGGCGGCTACACCTTC. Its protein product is CATGGVGSEGGYTF.

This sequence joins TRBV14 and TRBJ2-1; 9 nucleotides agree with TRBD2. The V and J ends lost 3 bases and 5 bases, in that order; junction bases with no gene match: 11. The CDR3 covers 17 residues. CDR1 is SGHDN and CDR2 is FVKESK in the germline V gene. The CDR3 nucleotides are TGTGCCAGCAGCCAGATGTTTCTAGCGGGACTCCACAATGAGCAGTTCTTC. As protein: CASSQMFLAGLHNEQFF.

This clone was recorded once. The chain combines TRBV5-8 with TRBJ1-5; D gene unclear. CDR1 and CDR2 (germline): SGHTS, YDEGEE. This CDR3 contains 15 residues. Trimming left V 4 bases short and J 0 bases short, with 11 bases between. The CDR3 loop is CASSPQFYSNQPQHF. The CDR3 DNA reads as TGTGCCAGCAGCCCACAGTTCTATAGCAATCAGCCCCAGCATTTT. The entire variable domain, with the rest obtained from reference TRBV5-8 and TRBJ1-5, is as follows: EAGVTQSPTHLIKTRGQQATLRCSPISGHTSVYWYQQALGLGLQFLLWYDEGEERNRGNFPPRFSGRQFPNYSSELNVNALELEDSALYLCASSPQFYSNQPQHFGDGTRLSIL.

The CDR3 nucleotides read TGTGCCAGCAGTTACTCGACAGGAAGGGCCCATGGCTACACCTTC. Its translation is CASSYSTGRAHGYTF. The V and J genes are TRBV6-5 and TRBJ1-2; possibly TRBD1 for D (6 bases). V lost 0 bases to trimming and J lost 6 bases, with 14 bases between them. The CDR3 consists of 15 residues. CDR1 is MNHEY, CDR2 SVGAGI, per germline.

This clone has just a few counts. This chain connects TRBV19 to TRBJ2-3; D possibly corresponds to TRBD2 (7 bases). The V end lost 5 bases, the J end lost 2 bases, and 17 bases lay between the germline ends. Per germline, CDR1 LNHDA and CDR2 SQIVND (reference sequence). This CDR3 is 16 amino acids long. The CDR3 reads CASSGGGHPSTDTQYF. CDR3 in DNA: TGTGCCAGTAGTGGGGGGGGACATCCGTCCACAGATACGCAGTATTTT.

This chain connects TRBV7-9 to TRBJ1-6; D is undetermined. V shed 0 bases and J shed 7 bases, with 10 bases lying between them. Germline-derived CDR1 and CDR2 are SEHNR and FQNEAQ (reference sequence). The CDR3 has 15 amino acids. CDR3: CASSLALSGNSPLHF. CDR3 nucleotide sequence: TGTGCCAGCAGCTTAGCGCTCTCGGGGAATTCACCCCTCCACTTT. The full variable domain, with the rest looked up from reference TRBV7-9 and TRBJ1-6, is DTGVSQNPRHKITKRGQNVTFRCDPISEHNRLYWYRQTLGQGPEFLTYFQNEAQLEKSRLLSDRFSAERPKGSFSTLEIQRTEQGDSAMYLCASSLALSGNSPLHFGNGTRLTVT.

DNA of the CDR3: TGTGCCAGCAGTTTACTTAAGGGGTACTCCGAGCAGTACTTC. Translating it yields CASSLLKGYSEQYF. The chain joins TRBV28 to TRBJ2-7; TRBD1 might be the D (5 bases). Trimming pared 2 bases from V and 6 bases from J, leaving 14 bases between. The germline gives CDR1 MDHEN, CDR2 SYDVKM. The CDR3 is made up of 14 amino acids.

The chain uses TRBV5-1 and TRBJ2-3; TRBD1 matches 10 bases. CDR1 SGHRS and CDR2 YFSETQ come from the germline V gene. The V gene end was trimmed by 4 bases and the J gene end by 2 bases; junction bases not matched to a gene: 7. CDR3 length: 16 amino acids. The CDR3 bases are TGCGCCAGCAGCCTCGGACAGGGGGGGAACACAGATACGCAGTATTTT. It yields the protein CASSLGQGGNTDTQYF.